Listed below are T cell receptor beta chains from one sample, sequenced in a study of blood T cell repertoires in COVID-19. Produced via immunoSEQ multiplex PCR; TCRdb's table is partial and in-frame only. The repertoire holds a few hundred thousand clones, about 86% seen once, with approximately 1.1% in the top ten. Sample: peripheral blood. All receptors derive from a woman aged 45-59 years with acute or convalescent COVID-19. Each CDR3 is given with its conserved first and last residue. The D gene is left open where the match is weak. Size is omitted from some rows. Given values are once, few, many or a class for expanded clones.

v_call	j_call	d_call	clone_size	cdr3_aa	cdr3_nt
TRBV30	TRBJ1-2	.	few	CARGSLGQSLRGYTF	TGTGCCAGAGGATCGCTCGGACAGAGTTTAAGAGGCTACACCTTC
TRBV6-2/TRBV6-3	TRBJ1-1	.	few	CASSPPELNTEAFF	TGTGCCAGCAGTCCCCCTGAGTTGAACACTGAAGCTTTCTTT
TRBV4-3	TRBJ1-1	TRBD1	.	CASSLRTGDSTEAFF	TGCGCCAGCAGCCTCCGGACAGGGGATTCCACTGAAGCTTTCTTT
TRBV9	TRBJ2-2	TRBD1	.	CASSPQGASGELFF	TGTGCCAGCAGCCCACAGGGGGCTTCCGGGGAGCTGTTTTTT
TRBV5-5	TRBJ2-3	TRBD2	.	CASSLKRLAGGHKGTDTQYF	TGTGCCAGCAGCTTGAAGAGACTAGCGGGGGGGCATAAGGGTACAGATACGCAGTATTTT
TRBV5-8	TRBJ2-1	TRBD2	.	CASSPPGLAGYNEQFF	TGTGCCAGCAGCCCTCCGGGACTAGCGGGATACAATGAGCAGTTCTTC
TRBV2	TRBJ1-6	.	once	CASSVGIYNSPLHF	TGTGCCAGCAGTGTTGGCATATATAATTCACCCCTCCACTTT
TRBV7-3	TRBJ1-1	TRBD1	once	CASSTVPGQGDFNTEAFF	TGTGCCAGCAGTACGGTTCCGGGACAGGGGGATTTTAACACTGAAGCTTTCTTT
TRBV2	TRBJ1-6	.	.	CASSEGLLTAGSPLHF	TGTGCCAGCAGTGAAGGCCTTCTGACAGCTGGTTCACCCCTCCACTTT
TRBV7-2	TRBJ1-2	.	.	CASSSRQEWASMATF	TGTGCCAGCAGCTCCCGACAGGAATGGGCCAGTATGGCCACCTTC
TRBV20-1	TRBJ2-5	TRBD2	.	CSASLAGTFQETQYF	TGCAGTGCTAGTTTAGCGGGGACATTCCAAGAGACCCAGTACTTC
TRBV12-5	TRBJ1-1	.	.	CASGLFPETEAFF	TGTGCTAGTGGTTTGTTCCCCGAGACTGAAGCTTTCTTT
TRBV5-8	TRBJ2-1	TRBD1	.	CASSSGQGGRRDEQFF	TGTGCCAGCAGCTCCGGACAGGGCGGCAGGAGGGATGAGCAGTTCTTC